These 9 T cell receptor beta chains were sequenced from one sample in a study of blood T cell repertoires in COVID-19. Sequencing was performed with immunoSEQ multiplex PCR; in TCRdb, only in-frame clones are kept and a portion is missing. The repertoire holds roughly 300,000 clones, with roughly 90% as singletons. Material: PBMCs or T cells enriched from blood (not recorded which). These receptors all stem from a young woman who had recovered from COVID-19.

Written as DNA, the CDR3 is TGTGCCAGCAGTCTACGGACAGGGAATCAGCCCCAGCATTTT. This codes for CASSLRTGNQPQHF. The chain couples TRBV28 to TRBJ1-5; TRBD1 matches at 8 bases. The CDR3 has 14 residues. Germline V gene lookup returns CDR1 MDHEN and CDR2 SYDVKM. The V segment lost 5 bases and the J segment 4 bases; nucleotides outside the gene matches: 4.

The chain couples TRBV28 to TRBJ2-7, with 7 bases aligning to TRBD1. The germline gives CDR1 MDHEN, CDR2 SYDVKM. The V segment lost 7 bases and the J segment 1 base; nucleotides outside the gene matches: 7. This CDR3 contains 14 residues. The DNA for the CDR3 is TGTGCCAGCACCGACAGGGTGGGGTCCTACGAGCAGTACTTC. Encoded protein: CASTDRVGSYEQYF. Supplemented by reference TRBV28 and TRBJ2-7, the full variable domain reads DVKVTQSSRYLVKRTGEKVFLECVQDMDHENMFWYRQDPGLGLRLIYFSYDVKMKEKGDIPEGYSVSREKKERFSLILESASTNQTSMYLCASTDRVGSYEQYFGPGTRLTVT.

CDR3 sequence reads: CASSLASGPTGNEKLFF. The DNA for the CDR3 is TGCGCCAGCAGCTTGGCCTCAGGGCCGACGGGTAATGAAAAACTGTTTTTT. The gene calls are TRBV5-1 and TRBJ1-4, with D possibly being TRBD1 (5 bases). Germline V gives CDR1 SGHRS, CDR2 YFSETQ. V was cut by 0 bases and J by 4 bases, with 16 bases left in between. This CDR3 has 17 residues.

The CDR3 coding sequence is TGTGCCAGCAGCCAAGAAGCGGGAGGGATCACCGGGGAGCTGTTTTTT. Protein sequence: CASSQEAGGITGELFF. The chain combines TRBV3-1 (or the pseudogene TRBV3-2) with TRBJ2-2, with 10 bases lining up with TRBD2. The CDR3 extends over 16 amino acids. CDR1 is LGHDT, CDR2 YNNKEL, per germline (reference sequence). The ends lost 0 bases at V and 4 bases at J; junction bases unmatched: 2.

The chain has TRBV28 and TRBJ2-7, with 7 positions matching TRBD2. V shed 4 bases, J shed 6 bases, and the junction held 6 bases outside the gene matches. The CDR3 loop spans 13 amino acids. Germline V CDR1 and CDR2: MDHEN, SYDVKM. CDR3 sequence: CASSSRTRSEQYF. The CDR3 nucleotides read TGTGCCAGCAGTTCTCGGACTAGATCCGAGCAGTACTTC.

V gene TRBV5-1 combines with J gene TRBJ1-6; D gene unclear. This CDR3 spans 14 amino acids. Trimming removed 5 bases at V and 5 bases at J, with 11 bases between. The V gene's germline CDR1 is SGHRS and CDR2 YFSETQ. CDR3 region: CASSGGQDNSPLHF. The CDR3, as DNA: TGCGCCAGCAGTGGAGGTCAGGATAATTCACCCCTCCACTTT.

The chain links TRBV18 to TRBJ2-2; 9 bases are a match to TRBD1. Germline V lookup: CDR1 KGHSH, CDR2 LQKENI. The CDR3 has 18 residues. V shed 6 bases and J 5 bases; nucleotides not matched to a gene: 16. CDR3 sequence (DNA): TGTGCCAGCTCCCTAACAATCTACCGGGACAGGGAAACCGGGGAGCTGTTTTTT. Translating it yields CASSLTIYRDRETGELFF.

The chain links TRBV11-3 to TRBJ2-5; 9 nucleotides align to TRBD1. The CDR3 consists of 15 residues. The V gene's germline CDR1 is SGHNT and CDR2 YENEEA. The V and J ends lost 4 bases and 5 bases, in that order; junction bases with no gene match: 8. The CDR3 region is CASSWGQGISETQYF. The DNA of the CDR3 is TGTGCCAGCAGCTGGGGACAGGGTATTTCGGAGACCCAGTACTTC.

This chain links TRBV5-1 with TRBJ2-6, with 10 bases lining up with TRBD1. Germline values: CDR1 SGHRS, CDR2 YFSETQ. CDR3 length equals 18 residues. Unmatched junction bases numbered 10, after V lost 4 bases and J lost 3 bases. DNA for the CDR3: TGCGCCAGCAGCGTCCCGGGACAGGGGCTGGGTGGGGCCAACGTCCTGACTTTC. This gives the protein CASSVPGQGLGGANVLTF.